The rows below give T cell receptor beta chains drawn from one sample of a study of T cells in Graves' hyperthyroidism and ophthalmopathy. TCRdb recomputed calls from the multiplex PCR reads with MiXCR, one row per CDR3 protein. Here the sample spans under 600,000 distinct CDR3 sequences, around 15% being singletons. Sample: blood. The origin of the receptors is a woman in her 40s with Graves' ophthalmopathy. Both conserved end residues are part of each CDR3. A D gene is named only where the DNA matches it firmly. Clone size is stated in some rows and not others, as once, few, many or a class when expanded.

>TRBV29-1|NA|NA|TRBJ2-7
CSVERRDTYEQYF
TGCAGCGTTGAACGTCGGGACACCTACGAGCAGTACTTC
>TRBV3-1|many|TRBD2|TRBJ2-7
CASSQEHSGRATYEQYF
TGTGCCAGCAGCCAAGAACACAGCGGGAGGGCCACCTACGAGCAGTACTTC
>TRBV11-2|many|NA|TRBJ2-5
CASTFGVGETQYF
TGTGCCAGCACCTTTGGGGTTGGAGAGACCCAGTACTTC
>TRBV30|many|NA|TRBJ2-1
CAWSVTWWDEQFF
TGTGCCTGGAGTGTAACGTGGTGGGATGAGCAGTTCTTC
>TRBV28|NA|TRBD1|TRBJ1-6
CASRSGGNNSPLHF
TGTGCCAGCAGATCAGGGGGTAATAATTCACCCCTCCACTTT
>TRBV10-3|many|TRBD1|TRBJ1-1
CAISTGTGIENTEAFF
TGTGCCATCAGCACCGGGACAGGGATCGAGAACACTGAAGCTTTCTTT
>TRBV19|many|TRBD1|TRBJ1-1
CASSIGTAGEAFF
TGTGCCAGTAGTATTGGGACAGCCGGTGAAGCTTTCTTT
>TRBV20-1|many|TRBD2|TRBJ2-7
CSARLAGVSYEQYF
TGCAGTGCTCGGCTAGCGGGAGTCTCCTACGAGCAGTACTTC
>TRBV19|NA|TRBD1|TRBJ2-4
CASSTGTGNIQYF
TGTGCCAGTAGTACTGGGACAGGAAACATTCAGTACTTC
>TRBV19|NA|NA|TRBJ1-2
CASSTTDYYGYTF
TGTGCCAGTAGCACGACGGACTACTATGGCTACACCTTC
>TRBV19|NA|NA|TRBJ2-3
CASSTTQGWTQYF
TGTGCCAGTAGTACCACTCAGGGGTGGACGCAGTATTTT
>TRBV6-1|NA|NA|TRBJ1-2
CASRYRLNYGYTF
TGTGCCAGCAGATATAGACTTAACTATGGCTACACCTTC
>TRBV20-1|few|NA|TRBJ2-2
CSASYGGANTGELFF
TGCAGTGCTAGTTATGGGGGCGCGAACACCGGGGAGCTGTTTTTT
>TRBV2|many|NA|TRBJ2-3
CASSERQAGNTQYF
TGTGCCAGCAGTGAACGGCAGGCTGGGAATACGCAGTATTTT
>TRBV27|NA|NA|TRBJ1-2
CASSLSGNNYGYTF
TGTGCCAGCAGTTTATCGGGGAACAACTATGGCTACACCTTC
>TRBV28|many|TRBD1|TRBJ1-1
CAGPGQVNTEAFF
TGTGCCGGACCGGGACAGGTGAACACTGAAGCTTTCTTT
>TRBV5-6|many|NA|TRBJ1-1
CASSSGRRGTEAFF
TGTGCCAGCAGCTCGGGCAGGCGGGGCACTGAAGCTTTCTTT
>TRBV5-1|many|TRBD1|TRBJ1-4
CASRSGTGDGEKLFF
TGCGCCAGCAGGTCCGGGACAGGGGACGGTGAAAAACTGTTTTTT
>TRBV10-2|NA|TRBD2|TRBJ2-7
CASRTSGLTYEQYF
TGCGCCAGCAGGACTAGCGGGCTAACCTACGAGCAGTACTTC
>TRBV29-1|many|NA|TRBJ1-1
CSVGRGPGVNTEAFF
TGCAGCGTTGGACGCGGGCCCGGGGTGAACACTGAAGCTTTCTTT
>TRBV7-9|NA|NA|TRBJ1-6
CASSLETGRANSPLHF
TGTGCCAGCAGCTTAGAGACGGGGAGGGCGAATTCACCCCTCCACTTT
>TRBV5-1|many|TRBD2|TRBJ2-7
CASGVAGTVYEQYF
TGCGCCAGCGGCGTAGCGGGAACCGTCTACGAGCAGTACTTC